This TCR beta chain comes out of a study of blood T cell dynamics during melanoma immunotherapy. Measured with immunoSEQ multiplex PCR; TCRdb has only the in-frame clones, and not every one. The sample carries 7,000 or so clones, 65% to 85% recorded once. Time point described: pre-treatment baseline. The CDR3 runs 18 residues. The ends lost 0 bases at V and 5 bases at J; junction bases unmatched: 13. The germline CDR1 and CDR2 sequences are SGHDT and YYEEEE. This TCR derives from a human donor with melanoma. The chain joins TRBV5-6 to TRBJ2-3; TRBD1 matches at 9 bases. The starting material was blood, obtained from a patient treated with checkpoint blockade. CDR3 in DNA: TGTGCCAGCAGCTTGGTAAGAGGGACAGGGACGGAGAAAGATACGCAGTATTTT. This translates into CASSLVRGTGTEKDTQYF.